A single sample is the source of the 21 T cell receptor beta chains below, sequenced in a study of Graves' ophthalmopathy and Graves' hyperthyroidism. Amplification of TCR beta CDR3 regions used RNA transcripts. The first round was an RT-PCR with HTBI primers, and the second round was a multiplex PCR. TCRdb fed the multiplex PCR reads into MiXCR, producing one record per CDR3 protein. The sample records over a million distinct CDR3 sequences, roughly 35% being singletons. The sample comprised peripheral blood or thyroid tissue (not recorded which). The source of these receptors is an adult man with Graves' hyperthyroidism.

This sequence joins TRBV20-1 and TRBJ2-5; TRBD2 matches 11 bases. With V trimmed by 5 bases and J by 4 bases, 15 bases remained unmatched. The CDR3 extends over 17 amino acids. Germline V gene lookup returns CDR1 DFQATT and CDR2 SNEGSKA (reference sequence). CDR3 loop: CSARRTSGPRGGETQYF. The CDR3 bases are TGCAGTGCTCGACGGACTAGCGGGCCACGAGGGGGAGAGACCCAGTACTTC.

This clonotype was recorded a few times. In nucleotides, the CDR3 is TGTGCCAGCAGCCAAGAAAGTGGACCAGGGGAGACCCAGTACTTC. Amino acids: CASSQESGPGETQYF. V gene TRBV7-2 combines with J gene TRBJ2-5, with D perhaps TRBD1 (5 bases). Germline loops: CDR1 SGHTA, CDR2 FQGNSA. The CDR3 contains 15 residues. The germline V and J ends were trimmed by 5 bases and 5 bases, with 18 bases remaining between them.

The CDR3 reads CASSVSGIGETQYF. DNA for the CDR3: TGTGCCAGCAGCGTTAGCGGGATCGGAGAGACCCAGTACTTC. This sequence joins TRBV7-2 and TRBJ2-5; TRBD2 aligns across 8 bases. The ends lost 5 bases at V and 4 bases at J; junction bases unmatched: 6. This CDR3 region has 14 residues. Germline V gene sequence: CDR1 SGHTA, CDR2 FQGNSA. The whole variable domain, filled in from reference TRBV7-2 and TRBJ2-5, reads GAGVSQSPSNKVTEKGKDVELRCDPISGHTALYWYRQSLGQGLEFLIYFQGNSAPDKSGLPSDRFSAERTGGSVSTLTIQRTQQEDSAVYLCASSVSGIGETQYFGPGTRLLVL.

The chain is built from TRBV6-6 and TRBJ1-1, with unresolved D. The CDR3 is made up of 13 amino acids. V was pared by 7 bases and J by 0 bases, with 9 bases between. Germline values: CDR1 MNHNY, CDR2 SVGAGI (reference sequence). CDR3 in amino acids: CASIPALNTEAFF. The DNA for the CDR3 is TGTGCCAGCATTCCGGCCCTGAACACTGAAGCTTTCTTT.

This clonotype turned up a few times. This chain uses TRBV28 with TRBJ2-5; no firm D call. Germline CDR1 and CDR2: MDHEN and SYDVKM. This CDR3 comprises 13 residues. V shed 6 bases and J shed 2 bases, with 10 bases lying between them. CDR3 residues: CASSHRNQETQYF. For the CDR3, the DNA is TGTGCCAGCAGCCATCGGAATCAAGAGACCCAGTACTTC.

Many counts were recorded for this clonotype. This chain joins TRBV29-1 and TRBJ2-7, with D perhaps matching TRBD2 (7 bases). This CDR3 contains 12 residues. The germline V gene has CDR1 SQVTM and CDR2 ANQGSEA. The V end lost 6 bases, the J end lost 5 bases, and 14 bases lay between the germline ends. The CDR3 sequence: CSVAGAGDEQYF. In nucleotides, the CDR3 is TGCAGCGTCGCAGGGGCGGGGGACGAGCAGTACTTC.

This clonotype has only a few counts. The V and J genes are TRBV24-1 and TRBJ2-5; a weak D match, TRBD2 (5 bases). V shed 0 bases and J shed 2 bases, with 15 bases lying between them. The CDR3 has 17 residues. The germline CDR1 and CDR2 sequences are KGHDR and SFDVKD. The CDR3 is CATSDLLRGSGQETQYF. The DNA of the CDR3 is TGTGCCACCAGTGATTTGTTGAGAGGGAGCGGTCAAGAGACCCAGTACTTC.

Turning to this clonotype: Since the CDR3 does not end with the conserved phenylalanine or tryptophan, this likely comes from a read error. The rearrangement joins TRBV29-1 to TRBJ1-1, with D perhaps TRBD1 (6 bases). Germline-derived CDR1 and CDR2 are SQVTM and ANQGSEA. With 4 bases removed from V and 4 bases from J, the gap between germline ends came to 19 bases. The length of the CDR3 is 15 residues. Here the CDR3 DNA reads TGCAGCGTTGGCGGCGCGGGGGCACCGAGCACTGAAGCTTTCCTT. Protein sequence: CSVGGAGAPSTEAFL.

In this sample, this clonotype turned up many times. This chain links TRBV9 with TRBJ2-3; TRBD1 or TRBD2 may be the D gene (6 bases each). V shed 3 bases and J shed 2 bases, with 10 bases lying between them. The CDR3 extends over 14 amino acids. Per the germline V gene, CDR1 is SGDLS and CDR2 is YYNGEE. The CDR3 loop reads CASSAGGATDTQYF. In nucleotides, the CDR3 is TGTGCCAGCAGCGCCGGGGGCGCCACAGATACGCAGTATTTT.

This clonotype was detected many times. This chain uses TRBV7-8 with TRBJ1-2; D is unresolved. The CDR3 loop spans 16 amino acids. From germline, CDR1 is SGHVS and CDR2 FQNEAQ. Deletions cut 2 bases from V and 8 bases from J, with 21 bases between. CDR3: CASSLTHSPGRRGYTF. The CDR3 coding sequence is TGTGCCAGCAGCTTAACCCACAGCCCCGGGCGACGGGGCTACACCTTC.

This clonotype was seen ten or more times. This rearrangement joins TRBV11-2 to TRBJ2-7; D may match TRBD1 or TRBD2 (5 bases each). Germline CDR1 is SGHAT and CDR2 is FQNNGV. V lost 0 bases and J 3 bases, leaving 9 bases between the germline ends. The CDR3 has 14 amino acids. CDR3 region: CASSLDSGHYEQYF. In DNA form, the CDR3 reads TGTGCCAGCAGCTTAGACTCGGGGCACTACGAGCAGTACTTC.

This clonotype was detected many times. The chain recombines TRBV2 with TRBJ2-5, with TRBD1 matching over 11 bases. Trimming at V came to 7 bases and at J to 1 base, leaving 8 bases not matched to a gene. This CDR3 has 16 residues. The germline CDR1 and CDR2 sequences are SNHLY and FYNNEI. CDR3 DNA sequence: TGTGCCAGCATACAGGACAGGGGGCCCCTCCAAGAGACCCAGTACTTC. Translation gives CASIQDRGPLQETQYF.

This clonotype has at least ten counts. This sequence joins TRBV11-1 and TRBJ2-5; D uncertain. The CDR3 contains 14 residues. Between the trimmed V and J ends, which lost 1 base and 4 bases, there was a span of 10 bases. Germline V gives CDR1 SGHAT, CDR2 FQDESV (reference sequence). CDR3 bases: TGTGCCAGCAGCTTAGTTCCACGAGGAGAGACCCAGTACTTC. Residues: CASSLVPRGETQYF.

The V call is TRBV29-1, the J call TRBJ2-5; D might be TRBD2 (7 bases). The ends were cut back, 6 bases at V and 2 bases at J, with 19 bases in the middle. In germline, CDR1 is SQVTM, CDR2 ANQGSEA. The CDR3 loop spans 15 amino acids. CDR3 region: CSVARRGGPQETQYF. The CDR3 DNA sequence: TGCAGCGTCGCCAGGAGGGGGGGCCCTCAAGAGACCCAGTACTTC.

The chain recombines TRBV7-2 with TRBJ1-3; 8 nucleotides agree with TRBD1. CDR3 size: 16 residues. From germline, CDR1 is SGHTA and CDR2 FQGNSA. V dropped 9 bases and J dropped 0; count of bases not matched to a gene: 10. The CDR3 region has the DNA TGTGCCAGTAGTATAGGGGACAGGAGCTCTGGAAACACCATATATTTT. Amino acid sequence: CASSIGDRSSGNTIYF.

This clonotype was seen at least ten times. V usage is TRBV19 and J usage is TRBJ1-5; TRBD1 matches at 7 bases. Germline assignment: CDR1 LNHDA and CDR2 SQIVND (reference sequence). The CDR3 has 15 residues. Germline trimming cut 5 bases from V and 2 bases from J; bases unmatched to any gene: 6. CDR3 nucleotides: TGTGCCAGTAGTGTGGGACAGAATCGCAATCAGCCCCAGCATTTT. Encoded protein: CASSVGQNRNQPQHF.

The rearrangement links TRBV20-1 to TRBJ2-2; no definite D call. Germline CDR1 DFQATT, CDR2 SNEGSKA (reference sequence). CDR3 length: 13 residues. Deletions cut 0 bases from V and 5 bases from J, with 7 bases between. The CDR3 spells CSARDSITGELFF. DNA of the CDR3: TGCAGTGCTAGAGATTCGATTACCGGGGAGCTGTTTTTT.

V gene TRBV7-2 combines with J gene TRBJ2-2; D possibly corresponds to TRBD1 (6 bases). There are 11 residues in the CDR3. The germline gives CDR1 SGHTA, CDR2 FQGNSA. Trimming left V 11 bases short and J 7 bases short, with 11 bases between. CDR3 sequence reads: CAWNRDGELFF. The CDR3 bases are TGTGCCTGGAACAGGGACGGGGAGCTGTTTTTT. The full variable domain, in which reference TRBV7-2 and TRBJ2-2 provide the parts outside the CDR3, is GAGVSQSPSNKVTEKGKDVELRCDPISGHTALYWYRQSLGQGLEFLIYFQGNSAPDKSGLPSDRFSAERTGGSVSTLTIQRTQQEDSAVYLCAWNRDGELFFGEGSRLTVL.

The chain employs TRBV27 and TRBJ2-5; D is unclear. CDR1 is MNHEY, CDR2 SMNVEV, per germline (reference sequence). The V end lost 6 bases, the J end lost 4 bases, and 12 bases lay between the germline ends. The CDR3 loop spans 13 amino acids. This CDR3 reads CASSRAERETQYF. In DNA form, the CDR3 reads TGTGCCAGCAGCCGTGCGGAGAGAGAGACCCAGTACTTC.

V usage is TRBV9 and J usage is TRBJ2-7, with 7 bases identical to TRBD1. V trimming: 4 bases; J trimming: 2 bases; junction bases outside the gene matches: 6. The CDR3 covers 14 residues. The germline V gene has CDR1 SGDLS and CDR2 YYNGEE. CDR3 nucleotide sequence: TGTGCCAGCAGCCTACAGGGGTTCGCCTACGAGCAGTACTTC. This codes for CASSLQGFAYEQYF.

Many counts were recorded for this clonotype. J is TRBJ2-7 and V is TRBV20-1, with D perhaps given as TRBD1 or TRBD2 (5 bases each). Germline V gives CDR1 DFQATT, CDR2 SNEGSKA (reference sequence). This CDR3 contains 15 residues. Trimming pared 4 bases from V and 2 bases from J, leaving 18 bases between. The CDR3 DNA is TGCAGTGCTACCGCTCCGGGACGGCCAGCCTACGAGCAGTACTTC. Translated, it gives CSATAPGRPAYEQYF.